Listed here are 5 T cell receptor beta chains from one sample, sequenced in a study of blood T cells in healthy people across ages. Primers used in a second PCR of about 7 to 12 cycles were a sample-barcoded 5' primer and a J-beta primer mix. TCRdb used MiXCR to reprocess the 5' RACE reads, holding one entry per CDR3 protein. The repertoire holds approximately 1,000,000 distinct CDR3 sequences, with more than 30% as singletons. Sequencing was performed on blood. All receptors derive from a man aged 18 to 35 in good health.

V and J are TRBV20-1 and TRBJ1-2, with a tentative D call TRBD1 (5 bases). Germline assignment: CDR1 DFQATT and CDR2 SNEGSKA (reference sequence). CDR3 length: 15 amino acids. Trimming stripped 0 bases from V and 2 bases from J, with 13 bases between. The CDR3 DNA reads TGCAGTGCTAGAGATCTGGCAGGGAACAACTATGGCTACACCTTC. Amino acid sequence: CSARDLAGNNYGYTF.

V gene TRBV6-2 or TRBV6-3 combines with J gene TRBJ2-3, with D perhaps matching TRBD2 (6 bases). V was shortened by 6 bases and J by 6 bases, with 19 bases between the two germline ends. The CDR3 has 15 amino acids. CDR1 is MNHEY, CDR2 SVGEGT, per germline. The DNA for the CDR3 is TGTGCCAGCAGCCGCCGGGACTTAGTCCCGGATACGCAGTATTTT. Protein product: CASSRRDLVPDTQYF.

This chain joins TRBV10-3 and TRBJ2-3, with D possibly matching TRBD2 (5 bases). This CDR3 has 13 amino acids. With 7 bases removed from V and 11 bases from J, the gap between germline ends came to 19 bases. Per germline, CDR1 ENHRY and CDR2 SYGVKD. CDR3 sequence: CAIKGDDYNEQYF. CDR3 coding DNA: TGTGCCATCAAAGGAGACGACTACAATGAGCAGTATTTT.

Worth noting for this clonotype: A much larger clone differs from this one at a single base, so this may be a read error. The conserved closing phenylalanine or tryptophan is absent in this CDR3, likely reflecting a read error. CDR3 region: CASPPLGGSAIYNEQYL. DNA of the CDR3: TGTGCCAGCCCCCCATTAGGAGGATCCGCAATCTACAATGAGCAGTACCTC. The genes are TRBV28 and TRBJ2-7, with TRBD2 as a possible D gene (5 bases). The CDR3 loop spans 17 amino acids. Trimming shortened V by 8 bases and J by 7 bases, and 30 bases separated the two germline ends. Looked up from germline, CDR1 is MDHEN and CDR2 is SYDVKM.

The genes are TRBV7-9 and TRBJ2-2; maybe TRBD1 (6 bases). V was cut by 5 bases and J by 4 bases, with 14 bases left in between. The CDR3 has 15 residues. Germline assignment: CDR1 SEHNR and CDR2 FQNEAQ (reference sequence). This CDR3 is CASSRTDEGTGELFF. The CDR3, as DNA: TGTGCCAGCAGCCGGACAGACGAGGGCACCGGGGAGCTGTTTTTT.